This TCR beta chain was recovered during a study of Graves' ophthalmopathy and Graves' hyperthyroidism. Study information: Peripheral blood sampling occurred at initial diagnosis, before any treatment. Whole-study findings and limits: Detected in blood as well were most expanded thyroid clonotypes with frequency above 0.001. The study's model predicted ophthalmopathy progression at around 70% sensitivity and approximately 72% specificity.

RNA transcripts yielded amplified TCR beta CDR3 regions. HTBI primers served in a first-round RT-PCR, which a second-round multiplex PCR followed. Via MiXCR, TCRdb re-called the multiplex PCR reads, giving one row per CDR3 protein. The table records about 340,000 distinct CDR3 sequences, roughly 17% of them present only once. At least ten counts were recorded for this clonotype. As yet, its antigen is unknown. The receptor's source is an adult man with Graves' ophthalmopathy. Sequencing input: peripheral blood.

CDR3 nucleotides: TGTGCCAGCAGTCGACGGACAGGGTTCGATCAGCCCCAGCATTTT. Translated: CASSRRTGFDQPQHF. V gene TRBV6-5 combines with J gene TRBJ1-5, with TRBD1 identical over 8 bases. CDR1 and CDR2 from the germline V gene are MNHEY and SVGAGI. This CDR3 has 15 residues. V lost 5 bases and J lost 5; bases outside the gene matches: 8.